Listed below are T cell receptor beta chains from one sample, sequenced in a study of blood T cell repertoires in COVID-19. Assay: immunoSEQ multiplex PCR; the TCRdb copy retains only in-frame clones and omits some. This sample has under 150,000 clones, with approximately 90% found just once. Source material: peripheral blood. Receptors were obtained from a woman between 65 and 79 years old who had recovered from COVID-19. Both conserved end residues are part of each CDR3.

v_call	j_call	cdr3_aa
TRBV19	TRBJ2-7	CASSQDSDRISYEQYF
TRBV4-1	TRBJ2-7	CASSPRGTSGAYEQYF
TRBV5-1	TRBJ1-6	CASSLADRNSPLHF
TRBV4-1	TRBJ2-5	CASSQEPRGILLPQETQYF
TRBV7-8	TRBJ1-5	CASSRDRGQPQHF
TRBV18	TRBJ1-1	CASSHVGQGGAFF
TRBV9	TRBJ1-5	CASKPPLRERNSNQPQHF
TRBV2	TRBJ1-5	CASSINREGGSNQPQHF
TRBV28	TRBJ2-3	CASSPPRFAQGWADTQYF
TRBV7-8	TRBJ1-3	CASSFVRGSGNTIYF
TRBV30	TRBJ2-5	CAWGPGGETQYF
TRBV6-5	TRBJ2-3	CASSRTGATDTQYF
TRBV28	TRBJ1-4	CASSLSAGNEKLFF
TRBV30	TRBJ1-5	CAWSVRRTAAYSNQPQHF
TRBV19	TRBJ1-6	CASSTGQGGSPLHF
TRBV7-3	TRBJ2-5	CASSLTGLAGETQYF